This paragraph covers one T cell receptor (beta chain) sequence. Its recognized antigen is unknown. No clone much larger than this one lies a single base away; base qualities are absent. These data originate in a study of blood T cell repertoires in COVID-19 (dated by TCRdb to 2020 to 2021). About the full investigation: The collaborator samples originated in the United States, Italy and Spain and spanned the acute and convalescent phases of COVID-19. The material from the prospective study consisted of cDNA or gDNA derived from T cells, B-cell-depleted T cells, or PBMCs. Deeply sampled blood TCRbeta repertoires from subjects exposed to, actively infected with, or recovered from COVID-19 were included in the dataset. The repertoires were released in a freely available public database meant as a resource for research on the immune response to SARS-CoV-2. The samples were drawn from two sources: the first 160 participants of the ongoing ImmuneRACE study, and 950 to 1,500 subjects contributed by 6 global collaborators. A de-identified subject ID, COVID-19 status, age in years and sex were almost always included in the sample metadata. HLA class I and class II types, where available, came from metadata supplied by the sample provider rather than from assay-based typing.

TCRbeta CDR3 regions were amplified from genomic DNA by means of the immunoSEQ Assay, a bias-controlled multiplex PCR. The original methods were these. Nucleated cell counts per sample were estimated from amplification of reference gene primers within the assay. To quantify the absolute abundance of each unique TCRbeta CDR3 rearrangement, sequence reads were collapsed and filtered. For each sample, productive Simpson clonality was calculated as the square root of Simpson's diversity index over productive rearrangements. The table comes from immuneACCESS by way of TCRdb, which keeps in-frame sequences with V and J called. Part of the clones is missing from these tables; in studies checked, under half for an unresolved V gene and the rest for unknown reasons. V, J and clone size derive from that table, while D and trimming were established from the DNA sequence. The sample records just over 95,000 clones, just over 90% of which are singletons. The ten largest clones capture 4% to 6% of the sample.

Collaborating institutions collected whole blood in K2EDTA tubes following their own protocols. For TCRbeta analysis, collaborator samples were shipped as frozen whole blood, as isolated PBMCs, or as DNA extracted from either sample type. V and J are truncated by 4 bases and 6 bases respectively, leaving an intervening sequence of 10 bases. The CDR3 contains 13 residues, cysteine and phenylalanine counted. Just CDR3 DNA is preserved here, 39 bases in frame from base 1. Looking up the germline V gene (reference sequence) yields CDR1 LNHDA and CDR2 SQIVND. Broad study findings and their caveats: The quantity of clinical and demographic metadata differed by source and by participant and was supplied without curation.

Sequencing input: peripheral blood. The chain was built from TRBV19 and TRBJ1-5; the D gene lacks a confident call. The receptor comes from a man aged 45 to 65 with acute or convalescent COVID-19. The DNA sequence is given as TGTGCCAGTAGTACTAGCGGGTCTCAGCCCCAGCATTTT. It specifies CASSTSGSQPQHF.